This T cell receptor beta chain emerged from a study of graft-versus-host responses after intestinal transplantation. Turning to the study itself: Each of the recipients got a multivisceral, liver-intestinal, or isolated intestinal transplant. Findings and caveats of the study: Analysis identified GvH clones in recipient marrow, with some appearing first in ileum or blood. Graft-donor T cell macrochimerism in patients accompanied high graft-versus-host to host-versus-graft clonal ratios in allografts. The highest levels of circulating GvH clones went along with early declines in HvG clones after transplant.

V was pared by 5 bases and J by 2 bases, with 6 bases of the junction left unmatched. The CDR3 extends over 15 amino acids. Germline values: CDR1 MNHEY, CDR2 SVGAGI. Data came from immunoSEQ multiplex PCR; TCRdb stores just in-frame clones and leaves some out. The sample lists 20,000 or so clones; around 90% were seen once. As to this clone: The antigen remains unidentified.

The sample was PBMCs, taken roughly 390 days after transplant. V usage is TRBV6-5 and J usage is TRBJ2-1; 7 nucleotides align to TRBD2. The sequence was collected from a human patient who received an intestinal transplant, so some T cells may come from the graft donor. CDR3 amino acids: CASSGLAGTYNEQFF. The CDR3 DNA reads TGTGCCAGCAGTGGGTTAGCGGGTACCTACAATGAGCAGTTCTTC.